This passage covers 20 T cell receptor beta chains from one sample sequenced in a study of CD8+ T cells in alopecia areata. This sample's treatment: oral pan-JAK inhibitor, 5-10 mg twice daily. cDNA serving as the sequencing template came from extracted, reverse transcribed RNA. Data came from immunoSEQ multiplex PCR; TCRdb stores just in-frame clones and leaves some out. The sample carries approximately 170,000 clones, approximately 62% recorded once. The sequencing used CD4+ T cells sorted from blood, collected at week 24, from a patient treated with tofacitinib. The receptor source for this set is a human donor with alopecia areata.

This clone was seen more than once but under ten times. This chain uses TRBV7-8 with TRBJ2-7, with D perhaps matching TRBD1 or TRBD2 (5 bases each). The germline V gene encodes CDR1 SGHVS and CDR2 FQNEAQ. The CDR3 spans 13 residues. V was shortened by 1 base and J by 9 bases, with 13 bases between the two germline ends. The chain's CDR3 is CASSLDWDRRQYF. In nucleotides, the CDR3 is TGTGCCAGCAGCTTAGATTGGGACCGGAGGCAGTACTTC.

This clone was seen once. This sequence joins TRBV6-5 and TRBJ2-7, with 7 nucleotides matching TRBD1. The germline CDR1 and CDR2 sequences are MNHEY and SVGAGI. The J segment lost 3 bases and the V segment lost 6 bases, leaving 5 bases of the junction unmatched. This CDR3 contains 13 residues. The CDR3, as DNA: TGTGCCAGCAGGCCGGGACAGAACTACGAGCAGTACTTC. Encoded protein: CASRPGQNYEQYF.

J is TRBJ2-5 and V is TRBV7-9; 12 nucleotides line up with TRBD2. CDR3 size: 16 residues. Germline V CDR1 and CDR2: SEHNR, FQNEAQ (reference sequence). V trimming: 6 bases; J trimming: 4 bases; junction bases outside the gene matches: 9. DNA of the CDR3: TGTGCCAGCAGTTCGGGACTAGCGGGTTTGGGAGAGACCCAGTACTTC. Protein sequence: CASSSGLAGLGETQYF.

The V call is TRBV30, the J call TRBJ1-1, with no clear D. V lost 8 bases, J lost 3 bases, and 10 bases lay in between. Germline V lookup: CDR1 GTSNPN, CDR2 SVGIG (reference sequence). The CDR3 sequence is 11 residues long. The CDR3 DNA is TGTGCCGGGCGTGAATACACTGAAGCTTTCTTT. Its translation: CAGREYTEAFF.

J is TRBJ1-2 and V is TRBV18; a possible D gene is TRBD1 (5 bases). V was pared by 6 bases and J by 2 bases, with 10 bases between. This CDR3 comprises 13 residues. Germline V gene sequence: CDR1 KGHSH, CDR2 LQKENI. The CDR3 DNA follows: TGTGCCAGCTCTCGACAGCGAAACTATGGCTACACCTTC. This codes for CASSRQRNYGYTF.

The chain has TRBV29-1 and TRBJ2-6; perhaps TRBD1 as D (5 bases). Germline V gene data show CDR1 as SQVTM and CDR2 as ANQGSEA. The CDR3 is made up of 14 amino acids. Between the trimmed V and J ends, which lost 5 bases and 0 bases, there was a span of 8 bases. CDR3 sequence (DNA): TGCAGCGTTCGACAGACCTCTGGGGCCAACGTCCTGACTTTC. It yields the protein CSVRQTSGANVLTF.

The chain has TRBV27 and TRBJ1-2; 10 positions match TRBD1. The V gene end was trimmed by 6 bases and the J gene end by 5 bases; junction bases not matched to a gene: 3. This CDR3 region has 13 residues. Germline CDR1 is MNHEY and CDR2 is SMNVEV (reference sequence). The CDR3 is CASRADRGYGYTF. DNA for the CDR3: TGTGCCAGCAGGGCGGACAGGGGGTATGGCTACACCTTC.

This CDR3 is CASSLGSEAGVKETQYF. CDR3 in DNA: TGTGCCAGCAGCTTAGGGTCCGAGGCAGGGGTAAAAGAGACCCAGTACTTC. V and J are TRBV7-9 and TRBJ2-5, with D perhaps matching TRBD1 (6 bases). Germline V gene data show CDR1 as SEHNR and CDR2 as FQNEAQ (reference sequence). V was clipped by 1 base and J by 3 bases, with 18 bases between them. This CDR3 spans 17 amino acids.

This chain connects TRBV20-1 to TRBJ1-2, with D uncertain. V lost 5 bases and J lost 3, with 7 bases in between. CDR3 length: 11 amino acids. The germline V gene encodes CDR1 DFQATT and CDR2 SNEGSKA (reference sequence). For the CDR3, the DNA is TGCAGTGCTTGGATAGACTATGGCTACACCTTC. Translation gives CSAWIDYGYTF.

The chain is built from TRBV30 and TRBJ2-1; D is ambiguous. The length of the CDR3 is 11 residues. V gave up 0 bases and J gave up 10 bases, with 7 bases separating them. CDR1 and CDR2 (germline): GTSNPN, SVGIG (reference sequence). Here the CDR3 reads CAWSVKEEQFF. CDR3 DNA: TGTGCCTGGAGTGTAAAGGAGGAGCAGTTCTTC.

CDR3 nucleotide sequence: TGTGCCAGCAGCTTAGTATCCCCCGGGGAGCTGTTTTTT. Translation gives CASSLVSPGELFF. V is TRBV7-9 and J is TRBJ2-2, with D unclear. Germline CDR1 and CDR2: SEHNR and FQNEAQ (reference sequence). This CDR3 region has 13 residues. Trimming removed 1 base from V and 6 bases from J, with 6 bases in between. The full variable domain, in which reference TRBV7-9 and TRBJ2-2 provide the parts outside the CDR3, is DTGVSQNPRHKITKRGQNVTFRCDPISEHNRLYWYRQTLGQGPEFLTYFQNEAQLEKSRLLSDRFSAERPKGSFSTLEIQRTEQGDSAMYLCASSLVSPGELFFGEGSRLTVL.

Only a few counts were recorded for this clone. The chain joins TRBV29-1 to TRBJ2-5, with D unclear. This CDR3 comprises 13 residues. V lost 7 bases and J lost 5, with 17 bases in between. Germline-derived CDR1 and CDR2 are SQVTM and ANQGSEA. CDR3 nucleotide sequence: TGCAGCGCCCTCCTGTCCGGTCGGGAGACCCAGTACTTC. Its translation: CSALLSGRETQYF.

This clone was counted a single time. V gene TRBV30 combines with J gene TRBJ1-3; D not certain. CDR3 length: 12 amino acids. Trimming pared 3 bases from V and 3 bases from J, leaving 6 bases between. Germline assignment: CDR1 GTSNPN and CDR2 SVGIG (reference sequence). CDR3 DNA sequence: TGTGCCTGGAGGAACCTTGGAAACACCATATATTTT. Translation: CAWRNLGNTIYF.

This clone was observed a few times. The chain links TRBV29-1 to TRBJ2-7; 9 bases line up with TRBD1. Germline trimming cut 5 bases from V and 4 bases from J; bases unmatched to any gene: 9. This CDR3 region has 14 residues. CDR1 is SQVTM, CDR2 ANQGSEA, per germline. CDR3 region: CSVQTGTGKYEQYF. CDR3 sequence (DNA): TGCAGCGTTCAAACCGGGACAGGGAAGTACGAGCAGTACTTC.

The CDR3 region is CSAMTGSGGNTIYF. The CDR3 coding sequence is TGCAGCGCAATGACAGGGAGTGGTGGAAACACCATATATTTT. This chain joins TRBV29-1 and TRBJ1-3, with 7 bases matching TRBD1. The V gene's germline CDR1 is SQVTM and CDR2 ANQGSEA. This CDR3 spans 14 amino acids. Germline trimming cut 7 bases from V and 3 bases from J; bases unmatched to any gene: 9.

The chain is built from TRBV30 and TRBJ1-2; TRBD1 might be the D (6 bases). CDR3 length: 14 residues. With 6 bases removed from V and 1 base from J, the gap between germline ends came to 15 bases. Germline lookup yields CDR1 GTSNPN and CDR2 SVGIG (reference sequence). In DNA, the CDR3 is TGTGCCTGTACAAGGGGGACGGATAACTATGGCTACACCTTC. Its protein is CACTRGTDNYGYTF.

J is TRBJ2-3 and V is TRBV29-1; 8 bases line up with TRBD2. J gave up 1 base and V 7 bases, and 4 bases lay outside the gene matches. The germline V gene has CDR1 SQVTM and CDR2 ANQGSEA. CDR3 length equals 13 residues. In DNA form, the CDR3 reads TGCAGCGGCGAGACTAGCGGCACAGATACGCAGTATTTT. Translation: CSGETSGTDTQYF.

The chain is built from TRBV30 and TRBJ2-5; D call uncertain. The CDR3 is made up of 10 amino acids. The germline V gene encodes CDR1 GTSNPN and CDR2 SVGIG (reference sequence). V dropped 1 base and J dropped 9 bases, with 6 bases sitting between them. The CDR3: CAWSDRAQYF. CDR3 DNA sequence: TGTGCCTGGAGTGACCGGGCCCAGTACTTC.

With regard to this clone: Other DNA sequences from this sample encode an identical CDR3 as well. The chain links TRBV9 to TRBJ2-5, with D possibly being TRBD2 (5 bases). The germline V and J ends were trimmed by 0 bases and 2 bases, with 8 bases remaining between them. Looked up from germline, CDR1 is SGDLS and CDR2 is YYNGEE. The CDR3 contains 14 residues. The CDR3 DNA reads TGTGCCAGCAGCGTAGGGTCGGGGCAAGAGACCCAGTACTTC. Translating gives CASSVGSGQETQYF.

V and J are TRBV29-1 and TRBJ2-2; tentative D call: TRBD1 (6 bases). Germline CDR1 reads SQVTM; CDR2 reads ANQGSEA. The CDR3 is 13 residues long. V lost 5 bases, J lost 1 base, and 8 bases lay in between. CDR3 bases: TGCAGCGTTTGGGACAAGAACACCGGGGAGCTGTTTTTT. Its protein is CSVWDKNTGELFF.